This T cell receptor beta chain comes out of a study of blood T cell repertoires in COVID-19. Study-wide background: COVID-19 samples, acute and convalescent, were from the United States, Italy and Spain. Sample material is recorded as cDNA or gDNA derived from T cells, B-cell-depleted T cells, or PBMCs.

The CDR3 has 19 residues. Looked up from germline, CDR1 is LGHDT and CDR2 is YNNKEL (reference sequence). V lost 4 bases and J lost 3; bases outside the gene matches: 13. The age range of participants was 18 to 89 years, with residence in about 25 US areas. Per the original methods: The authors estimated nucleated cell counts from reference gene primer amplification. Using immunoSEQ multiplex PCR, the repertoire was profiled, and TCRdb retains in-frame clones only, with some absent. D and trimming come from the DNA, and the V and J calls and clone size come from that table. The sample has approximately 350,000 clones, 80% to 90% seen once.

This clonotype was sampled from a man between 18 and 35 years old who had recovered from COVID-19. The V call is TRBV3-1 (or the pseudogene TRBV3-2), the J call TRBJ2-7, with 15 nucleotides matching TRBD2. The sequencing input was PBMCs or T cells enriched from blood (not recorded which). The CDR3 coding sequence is TGTGCCAGCAGCCGACTCGCCGGGACTAGCGGGAGGAGTTACTACGAGCAGTACTTC. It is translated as CASSRLAGTSGRSYYEQYF.